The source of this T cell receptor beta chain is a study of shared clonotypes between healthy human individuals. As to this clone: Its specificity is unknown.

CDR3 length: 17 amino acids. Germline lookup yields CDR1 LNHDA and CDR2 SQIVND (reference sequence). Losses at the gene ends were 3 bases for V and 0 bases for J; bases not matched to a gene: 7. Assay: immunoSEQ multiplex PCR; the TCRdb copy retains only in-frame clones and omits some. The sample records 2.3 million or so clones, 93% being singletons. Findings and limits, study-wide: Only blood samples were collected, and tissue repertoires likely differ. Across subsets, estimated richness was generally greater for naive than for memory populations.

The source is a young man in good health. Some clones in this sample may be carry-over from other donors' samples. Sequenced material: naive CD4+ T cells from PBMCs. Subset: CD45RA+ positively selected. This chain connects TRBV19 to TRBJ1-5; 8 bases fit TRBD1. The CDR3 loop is CASSIVNRGYSNQPQHF. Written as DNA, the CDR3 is TGTGCCAGTAGTATTGTGAACAGGGGGTATAGCAATCAGCCCCAGCATTTT. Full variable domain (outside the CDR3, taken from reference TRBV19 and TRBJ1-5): DGGITQSPKYLFRKEGQNVTLSCEQNLNHDAMYWYRQDPGQGLRLIYYSQIVNDFQKGDIAEGYSVSREKKESFPLTVTSAQKNPTAFYLCASSIVNRGYSNQPQHFGDGTRLSIL.